These T cell receptor beta chains were read from a single sample in a study of T-cell memory formation after mild COVID-19. TCRdb re-called the 5' RACE reads with MiXCR, one entry per CDR3 protein. The data show hundreds of thousands of distinct CDR3 sequences, approximately 15% seen once. Sample: PBMCs or a T cell subset sorted from them (not recorded which). Source of these receptors: a man aged 18 to 30 who had mild COVID-19 (a few samples of this study predate the infection). Cell type and time point are not known. Both conserved end residues are part of each CDR3. The order of the fields is V gene, CDR3 protein.

v_call: TRBV6-5; cdr3_aa: CASSKTGIFAQTGGTEAFF
v_call: TRBV23-1; cdr3_aa: CASSQSGRVHCETQYF
v_call: TRBV11-2; cdr3_aa: CASSLPSSGGVADTQYF
v_call: TRBV15; cdr3_aa: CATSGTGTSGGAPETQYF
v_call: TRBV20-1; cdr3_aa: CSARSQSSNYGYTF
v_call: TRBV20-1; cdr3_aa: CSARHTGQGALSPLHF
v_call: TRBV4-3; cdr3_aa: CASSLDRGSSYEQFF
v_call: TRBV9; cdr3_aa: CASSASGTGDTGELFF
v_call: TRBV6-2/TRBV6-3; cdr3_aa: CASSYSERSGGLNIHEQYF
v_call: TRBV7-9; cdr3_aa: CASSQGRTNTEAFF
v_call: TRBV15; cdr3_aa: CATSLSGGPSYEQYF
v_call: TRBV12-3/TRBV12-4; cdr3_aa: CASRVEGPYSNQPQHF
v_call: TRBV18; cdr3_aa: CASSPTVGNSPLHF
v_call: TRBV7-9; cdr3_aa: CASSYGRTGVTQETQYF
v_call: TRBV6-7; cdr3_aa: CASRGDFYEQYF
v_call: TRBV5-6; cdr3_aa: CASRSTGTPEAFF
v_call: TRBV5-4; cdr3_aa: CASSGRGGLTDTQYF
v_call: TRBV29-1; cdr3_aa: CSVDQGVFETQYF
v_call: TRBV29-1; cdr3_aa: CSVVHRGGNGYTF
v_call: TRBV3-1; cdr3_aa: CASSLQRGMNTEAFF
v_call: TRBV7-2; cdr3_aa: CASAAGGMMNTEAFF
v_call: TRBV2; cdr3_aa: CASNKWGLSTDTQYF
v_call: TRBV7-3; cdr3_aa: CASSSRGRGGSPLHF
v_call: TRBV7-2; cdr3_aa: CASSLGVGEQYF
v_call: TRBV5-1; cdr3_aa: CASSHRDEAFF
v_call: TRBV27; cdr3_aa: CASSLSGGASYNEQFF
v_call: TRBV7-3; cdr3_aa: CASARGGGETDTQYF
v_call: TRBV7-2; cdr3_aa: CASRQGTYNEQFF
v_call: TRBV6-6; cdr3_aa: CASRPSDTDTEAFF
v_call: TRBV5-1; cdr3_aa: CASSSPGSQFNEQFF
v_call: TRBV6-6; cdr3_aa: CASSFRDRPRYEQYF